This TCR beta chain was captured in a study of cytomegalovirus exposure and HLA in healthy donors. Study-level information: The Caucasian-associated ancestry cluster held 65% to 85% of 398 genotyped donors.

Whole-study findings and limits: When presence/absence was analysed, sequencing depth was taken to be roughly uniform across donors. In vitro checks showed that a few CMV-associated chains really do target CMV antigens.

As concerns this clone: Its antigen is as yet unknown.

PCR employed 60 Vbeta and 13 Jbeta primers. Data came from immunoSEQ multiplex PCR; TCRdb stores just in-frame clones and leaves some out. The sample features some 83,000 clones, with approximately 1% in its top ten. The sequenced sample consisted of PBMCs. The receptor was isolated from a young woman in good health and CMV-seronegative.

This CDR3 reads CASSLSGEKNQYF. In DNA, the CDR3 is TGTGCCAGCAGCTTATCAGGGGAGAAGAACCAGTACTTC. This chain uses TRBV7-9 with TRBJ2-5, with a possible D match to TRBD1 (6 bases). Trimming pared 2 bases from V and 10 bases from J, leaving 14 bases between. There are 13 residues in the CDR3. Per the germline V gene, CDR1 is SEHNR and CDR2 is FQNEAQ (reference sequence).